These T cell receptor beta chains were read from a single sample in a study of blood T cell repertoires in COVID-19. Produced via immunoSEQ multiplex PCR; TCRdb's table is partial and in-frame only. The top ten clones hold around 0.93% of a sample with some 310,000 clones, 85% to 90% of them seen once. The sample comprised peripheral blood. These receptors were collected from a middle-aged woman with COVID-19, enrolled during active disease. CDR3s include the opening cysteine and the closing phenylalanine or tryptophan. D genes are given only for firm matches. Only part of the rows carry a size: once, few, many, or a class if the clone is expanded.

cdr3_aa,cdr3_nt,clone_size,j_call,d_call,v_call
CSVEEAGQPRYEQYF,TGCAGCGTTGAAGAGGCGGGACAGCCCCGCTACGAGCAGTACTTC,.,TRBJ2-7,.,TRBV29-1
CASSQGFPGGTEAFF,TGCGCCAGCAGCCAAGGGTTTCCTGGAGGCACTGAAGCTTTCTTT,.,TRBJ1-1,.,TRBV4-1
CASSLSPRNTEAFF,TGTGCCAGCAGTTTATCCCCCCGGAACACTGAAGCTTTCTTT,.,TRBJ1-1,.,TRBV27
CASSLWGAGNQPQHF,TGTGCCAGCAGTTTATGGGGGGCAGGCAATCAGCCCCAGCATTTT,once,TRBJ1-5,.,TRBV28
CASTTGGRRNTEAFF,TGTGCCAGCACTACGGGGGGACGTCGGAACACTGAAGCTTTCTTT,.,TRBJ1-1,.,TRBV27
CASRRPGTSGETRNEQFF,TGTGCCAGCAGACGTCCCGGGACTAGCGGGGAGACGAGGAATGAGCAGTTCTTC,.,TRBJ2-1,TRBD2,TRBV27
CASSLASAISYERYF,TGTGCCAGCAGCTTAGCTAGCGCGATATCCTACGAGCGGTACTTC,.,TRBJ2-7,.,TRBV7-2
CASSPLSLSGNTIYF,TGTGCCAGCTCACCACTTTCCCTGTCTGGAAACACCATATATTTT,.,TRBJ1-3,.,TRBV18
CASSSPAPVPEAFF,TGTGCCAGCAGTTCCCCTGCCCCGGTCCCTGAAGCTTTCTTT,.,TRBJ1-1,.,TRBV6-2/TRBV6-3
CASSFRDRGGGYTF,TGCGCCAGCAGCTTCCGGGACAGGGGCGGTGGCTACACCTTC,.,TRBJ1-2,TRBD1,TRBV5-1
CASSSDSYPPGLAGNEQFF,TGTGCCAGCAGCTCTGACAGTTATCCGCCGGGACTAGCGGGTAATGAGCAGTTCTTC,.,TRBJ2-1,TRBD2,TRBV27
CASSEAPGGNIQYF,TGTGCCAGCAGTGAAGCTCCAGGGGGGAACATTCAGTACTTC,.,TRBJ2-4,.,TRBV2